In its sample, the clone carrying this T cell receptor beta chain was seen a few times. This entry is derived from a study of cytomegalovirus exposure and HLA in healthy donors. The wider study: Falling in the Caucasian-associated ancestry cluster were 81% of some 400 genotyped donors.

Germline V CDR1 and CDR2: SGHVS, FQNEAQ. Trimming took 5 bases from V and 2 from J; bases not matched to a gene: 14. The CDR3 contains 18 residues. PCR used 60 Vbeta primers and 13 Jbeta primers. TCRdb's copy holds only in-frame clones and misses some; the assay was immunoSEQ multiplex PCR. Among under 150,000 clones listed, roughly four fifths were seen once. These donors counted as nominally healthy when sampled, but unrecorded immune exposures were likely. The sequence derives from a woman aged 40 to 50 in good health and CMV-seropositive. Material: PBMCs. The rearrangement joins TRBV7-8 to TRBJ2-2; TRBD1 matches 7 bases. In DNA form, the CDR3 reads TGTGCCAGCAGCGCCCCTGTATCGACAGGGATTAACACCGGGGAGCTGTTTTTT. Amino acid sequence: CASSAPVSTGINTGELFF.